This TCR beta chain was identified during a study of TIL therapy for anti-PD-1-resistant metastatic lung cancer. Study-wide context: Patients then received nivolumab; progressors got lymphodepletion, TIL and IL-2. Patients had a median age of around 56 years (range roughly 38-75).

The CDR3 spans 15 residues. Germline-derived CDR1 and CDR2 are LNHNV and YYDKDF (reference sequence). V was pared by 4 bases and J by 2 bases, with 14 bases between. Time point in this sample: pre-treatment sample, taken before nivolumab and TIL therapy. This was the immunoSEQ v3 assay. Sequencing depth was approximately 1.8 million read pairs for survey level, roughly 4.5-6 million for deep. Data came from immunoSEQ multiplex PCR; TCRdb stores just in-frame clones and leaves some out. Here the sample spans about 20,000 clones, about four fifths being singletons. Sequences were derived from blood, sampled at baseline. The rearrangement links TRBV15 to TRBJ1-2, with D unresolved. The receptor comes from a person between 25 and 79 years old with non-small cell lung cancer. DNA for the CDR3: TGTGCCACCAGCACGAGAGGAACACCGAACTATGGCTACACCTTC. Translating it yields CATSTRGTPNYGYTF.